Below, one T cell receptor beta chain is given with its context. Its antigen is currently unknown. V was pared by 4 bases and J by 3 bases, with 24 bases between. The germline gives CDR1 LGHDT, CDR2 YNNKEL (reference sequence). The CDR3 extends over 18 amino acids. This entry is derived from a study of T cell responses to AZD1222 COVID-19 vaccine. About the study: The study pooled second doses at about 4 or about 12 weeks. Study-wide results and limits: Donors in the cohort were predominantly white British and more often female, and clonal diversity was possibly underestimated. Unmutated variant regions reportedly attract nearly half of all spike-specific TCRs. Spike as a whole was targeted by vaccine-associated CD4 TCRs, dominant at 160-218 and 743-854.

Here immunoSEQ multiplex PCR was the method, and the copy in TCRdb shows in-frame clones only, minus some. The table records 100,000 or so clones, 70% to 90% of them present only once. This receptor was identified in an adult in good health. The source was peripheral blood, collected on day 0 of AZD1222 vaccination. The chain links TRBV3-1 (or the pseudogene TRBV3-2) to TRBJ1-1; D may be TRBD1 (5 bases). Here the CDR3 reads CASSRAGGEPMGYTEAFF. The CDR3 nucleotides read TGTGCCAGCAGCCGAGCGGGGGGGGAGCCGATGGGGTACACTGAAGCTTTCTTT.